A single sample is the source of the 10 T cell receptor beta chains below, sequenced in a study of cytomegalovirus exposure and HLA in healthy donors. PCR primers comprised 60 Vbeta and 13 Jbeta primers. Produced via immunoSEQ multiplex PCR; TCRdb's table is partial and in-frame only. The table has approximately 100,000 clones, 55% to 75% seen once. Sequencing used PBMCs. These receptors were taken from a man in his fifties or sixties in good health and CMV-seronegative.

This chain uses TRBV5-1 with TRBJ2-1; TRBD2 aligns across 10 bases. Germline V CDR1 and CDR2: SGHRS, YFSETQ. V lost 4 bases, J lost 7 bases, and 11 bases stayed unmatched. The CDR3 has 16 amino acids. In nucleotides, the CDR3 is TGCGCCAGCAGCCCCCGCCCTAGCGGGAGTAGGAATGAGCAGTTCTTC. As protein: CASSPRPSGSRNEQFF.

The V and J genes are TRBV11-2 and TRBJ1-2, with unresolved D. Germline lookup yields CDR1 SGHAT and CDR2 FQNNGV. The CDR3 contains 14 residues. V lost 5 bases, J lost 2 bases, and 12 bases lay in between. The DNA for the CDR3 is TGTGCCAGCAGCGGAGATTTTGGGAACTATGGCTACACCTTC. It specifies CASSGDFGNYGYTF. The full variable domain, its missing parts supplied by reference TRBV11-2 and TRBJ1-2, is EAGVAQSPRYKIIEKRQSVAFWCNPISGHATLYWYQQILGQGPKLLIQFQNNGVVDDSQLPKDRFSAERLKGVDSTLKIQPAKLEDSAVYLCASSGDFGNYGYTFGSGTRLTVV.

The chain is built from TRBV7-3 and TRBJ1-1; perhaps TRBD1 as D (6 bases). CDR3 length: 14 amino acids. The V gene lost 1 base and the J gene lost 1 base, with 7 bases spanning the gap. The germline gives CDR1 SGHTA, CDR2 FQGTGA. DNA of the CDR3: TGTGCCAGCAGCTTAATGGGACAGAACACTGAAGCTTTCTTT. Encoded protein: CASSLMGQNTEAFF.

The sample holds a few counts of this clone. The chain couples TRBV20-1 to TRBJ1-1, with no clear D. Germline CDR1 and CDR2: DFQATT and SNEGSKA (reference sequence). Trimming removed 2 bases from V and 5 bases from J, with 6 bases in between. The CDR3 is made up of 11 amino acids. CDR3 sequence reads: CSARSVTEAFF. CDR3 DNA sequence: TGCAGTGCTAGATCGGTAACTGAAGCTTTCTTT.

The chain employs TRBV29-1 and TRBJ2-3; TRBD1 agrees at 9 bases. Germline CDR1 reads SQVTM; CDR2 reads ANQGSEA. The junction had 8 bases not matched to a gene; V was cut back by 6 bases and J by 1 base. This CDR3 has 15 amino acids. CDR3 loop: CSVTPTGGGTDTQYF. CDR3 sequence (DNA): TGCAGCGTGACACCGACAGGGGGAGGCACAGATACGCAGTATTTT.

This rearrangement joins TRBV6-6 to TRBJ2-1, with D uncertain. Deletions cut 6 bases from V and 4 bases from J, with 4 bases between. Germline V lookup: CDR1 MNHNY, CDR2 SVGAGI (reference sequence). This CDR3 comprises 11 residues. CDR3: CASSQYNEQFF. The CDR3, as DNA: TGTGCCAGCAGCCAATACAATGAGCAGTTCTTC.

To note about this clone: One junction end does not reproduce the germline sequence, and a read error may be involved. The chain carries TRBV4-2 and TRBJ2-1, with 14 bases that match TRBD2. Germline V lookup: CDR1 LGHNA, CDR2 YNFKEQ. The CDR3 runs 17 residues. Here the CDR3 reads CASSQVGTSGSYSEQFF. The CDR3 DNA is TGTGCCAGCAGCCAAGTTGGGACTAGCGGGAGTTACAGTGAGCAGTTCTTC.

The genes are TRBV7-2 and TRBJ2-7, with TRBD2 as a possible D gene (5 bases). V lost 3 bases and J 3 bases, leaving 12 bases between the germline ends. Germline CDR1 SGHTA, CDR2 FQGNSA. This CDR3 has 14 amino acids. The CDR3 nucleotides are TGTGCCAGCAGCTTTGCCGACTACCTCTACGAGCAGTACTTC. Its translation: CASSFADYLYEQYF.

This chain joins TRBV7-6 and TRBJ2-7; 10 bases fit TRBD1. CDR3 length: 15 amino acids. J gave up 5 bases and V 2 bases, and 6 bases lay outside the gene matches. Germline lookup yields CDR1 SGHVS and CDR2 FNYEAQ. CDR3 in amino acids: CASSLRDRGPNEQYF. CDR3 DNA: TGTGCCAGCAGCTTACGGGACAGGGGCCCCAACGAGCAGTACTTC.

The rearrangement links TRBV6-6 to TRBJ2-7, with 8 nucleotides matching TRBD1. Germline V gene sequence: CDR1 MNHNY, CDR2 SVGAGI (reference sequence). The ends lost 6 bases at V and 6 bases at J; junction bases unmatched: 7. The CDR3 has 13 residues. CDR3: CASRNLGTGEQYF. The CDR3, as DNA: TGTGCCAGCAGGAATCTAGGGACAGGCGAGCAGTACTTC.